The T cell receptor (beta chain) under discussion was sequenced for a study of CD8 T cells in Susac syndrome. The CDR3 is made up of 12 amino acids. Trimming took 6 bases from V and 3 from J; bases not matched to a gene: 3. Germline CDR1 reads DFQATT; CDR2 reads SNEGSKA (reference sequence). The RNA, about 0.5 to 1 ug, was put through reverse transcription using random hexamers. Amplification of TCR beta CDR3 by immunoSEQ multiplex PCR spanned 54 Vbeta and 13 Jbeta. TCRdb independently ran MiXCR on the immunoSEQ multiplex PCR reads; one entry per CDR3 protein. The repertoire holds tens of thousands of distinct CDR3 sequences, around 94% seen once, with roughly 0.27% in the top ten. High-throughput TCR beta sequencing covered peripheral CD8+ and CD4+ T cells. TEMRA cells were enriched by FACS, and CD4+ and CD8+ T cells were negatively isolated.

This chain uses TRBV20-1 with TRBJ1-2; 8 nucleotides agree with TRBD1. The sequenced material came from CD8+ T cells from PBMCs. The receptor comes from a human donor in good health. CDR3: CSARQGHYGYTF. The CDR3 coding sequence is TGCAGTGCAAGACAGGGGCACTATGGCTACACCTTC.